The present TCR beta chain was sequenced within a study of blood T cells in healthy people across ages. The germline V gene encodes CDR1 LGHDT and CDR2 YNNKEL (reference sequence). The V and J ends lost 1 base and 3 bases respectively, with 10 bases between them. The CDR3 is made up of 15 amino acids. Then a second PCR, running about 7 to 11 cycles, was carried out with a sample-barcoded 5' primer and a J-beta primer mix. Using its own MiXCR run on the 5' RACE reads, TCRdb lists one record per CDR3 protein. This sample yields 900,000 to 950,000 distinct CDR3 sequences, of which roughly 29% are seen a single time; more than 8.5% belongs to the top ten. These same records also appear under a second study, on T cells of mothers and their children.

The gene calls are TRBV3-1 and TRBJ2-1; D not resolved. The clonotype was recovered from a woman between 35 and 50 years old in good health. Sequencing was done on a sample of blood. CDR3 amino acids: CASSQGVWGYNEQFF. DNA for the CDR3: TGTGCCAGCAGCCAAGGGGTATGGGGCTACAATGAGCAGTTCTTC.